What follows describes a single T cell receptor (beta chain). Participant age was roughly 18 to 90 years, and participants resided in about two dozen US areas. Among Cohort 3 donors, those recovered had two negative PCRs, clearance, or symptom resolution. This sample is part of a study of blood T cell repertoires in COVID-19. Study processing details: Reference gene primer amplification yielded estimated nucleated cell counts. Produced via immunoSEQ multiplex PCR; TCRdb's table is partial and in-frame only. V, J and clone size were drawn from that table, and D and trimming were deduced from the DNA. The sample has fewer than 350,000 clones; around 86% are singletons. The germline V gene encodes CDR1 SGDLS and CDR2 YYNGEE. CDR3 size: 13 residues. V was shortened by 4 bases and J by 3 bases, with 10 bases between the two germline ends.

This sequence was found in a woman between 40 and 55 years old who had recovered from COVID-19. The gene calls are TRBV9 and TRBJ2-5, with D tentatively TRBD1 (6 bases). What was sequenced was PBMCs or T cells enriched from blood (not recorded which). The chain's CDR3 is CASSPRQEETQYF. Here the CDR3 DNA reads TGTGCCAGCAGCCCTCGACAGGAAGAGACCCAGTACTTC.